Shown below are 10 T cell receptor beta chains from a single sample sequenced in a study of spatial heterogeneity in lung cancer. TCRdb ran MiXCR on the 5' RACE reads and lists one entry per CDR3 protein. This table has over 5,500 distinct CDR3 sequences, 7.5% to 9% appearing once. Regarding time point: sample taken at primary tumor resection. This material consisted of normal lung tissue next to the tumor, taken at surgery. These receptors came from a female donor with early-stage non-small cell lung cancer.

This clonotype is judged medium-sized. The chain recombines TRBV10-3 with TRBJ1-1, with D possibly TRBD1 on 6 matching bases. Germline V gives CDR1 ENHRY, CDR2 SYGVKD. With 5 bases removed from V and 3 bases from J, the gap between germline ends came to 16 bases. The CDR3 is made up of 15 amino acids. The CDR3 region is CAISQGGRVHTEAFF. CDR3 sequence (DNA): TGTGCCATCAGTCAAGGGGGGAGGGTTCACACTGAAGCTTTCTTT.

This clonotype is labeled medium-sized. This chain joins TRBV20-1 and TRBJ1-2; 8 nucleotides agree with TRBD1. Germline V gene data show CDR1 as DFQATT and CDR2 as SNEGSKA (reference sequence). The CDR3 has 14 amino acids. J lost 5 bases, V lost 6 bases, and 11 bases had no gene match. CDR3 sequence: CSAVTSGGPYGYTF. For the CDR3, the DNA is TGCAGTGCCGTTACCTCAGGGGGCCCTTATGGCTACACCTTC.

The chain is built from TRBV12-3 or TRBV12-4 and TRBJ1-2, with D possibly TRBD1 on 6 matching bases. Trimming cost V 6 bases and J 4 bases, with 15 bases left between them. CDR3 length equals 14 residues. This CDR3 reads CASSSGQTSYGYTF. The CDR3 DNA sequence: TGTGCCAGCAGCTCGGGACAAACCTCCTATGGCTACACCTTC.

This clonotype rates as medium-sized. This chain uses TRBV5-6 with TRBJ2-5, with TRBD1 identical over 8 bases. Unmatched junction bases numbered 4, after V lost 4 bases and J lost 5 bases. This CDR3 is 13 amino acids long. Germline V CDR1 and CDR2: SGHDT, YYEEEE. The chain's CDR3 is CASSLRTGETQYF. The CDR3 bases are TGTGCCAGCAGCCTACGGACAGGGGAGACCCAGTACTTC.

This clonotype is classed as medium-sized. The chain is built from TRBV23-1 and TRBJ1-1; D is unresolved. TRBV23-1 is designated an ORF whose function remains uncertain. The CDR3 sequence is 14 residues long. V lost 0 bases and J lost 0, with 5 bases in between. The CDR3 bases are TGCGCCAGCAGTCAATCCTGGATGAACACTGAAGCTTTCTTT. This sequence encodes CASSQSWMNTEAFF.

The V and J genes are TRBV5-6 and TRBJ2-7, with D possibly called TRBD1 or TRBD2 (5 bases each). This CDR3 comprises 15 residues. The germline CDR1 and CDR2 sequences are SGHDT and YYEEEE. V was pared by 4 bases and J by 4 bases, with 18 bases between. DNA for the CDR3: TGTGCCAGCAGCCCGGGACCAGTGAATCGTTACGAGCAGTACTTC. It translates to CASSPGPVNRYEQYF.

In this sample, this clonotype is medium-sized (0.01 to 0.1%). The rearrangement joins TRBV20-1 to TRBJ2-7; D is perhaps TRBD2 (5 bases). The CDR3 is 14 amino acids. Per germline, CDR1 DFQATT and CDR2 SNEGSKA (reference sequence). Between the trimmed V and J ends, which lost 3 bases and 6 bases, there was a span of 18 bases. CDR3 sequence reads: CSASGEGSSREQYF. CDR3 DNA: TGCAGTGCTAGTGGAGAGGGTTCTTCGCGCGAGCAGTACTTC.

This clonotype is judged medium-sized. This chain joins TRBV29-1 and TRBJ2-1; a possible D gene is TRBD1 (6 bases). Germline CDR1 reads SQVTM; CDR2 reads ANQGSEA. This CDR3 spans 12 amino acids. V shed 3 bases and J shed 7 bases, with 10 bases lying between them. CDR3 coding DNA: TGCAGCGTTGACCCCCAGGGGAATGAGCAGTTCTTC. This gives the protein CSVDPQGNEQFF.

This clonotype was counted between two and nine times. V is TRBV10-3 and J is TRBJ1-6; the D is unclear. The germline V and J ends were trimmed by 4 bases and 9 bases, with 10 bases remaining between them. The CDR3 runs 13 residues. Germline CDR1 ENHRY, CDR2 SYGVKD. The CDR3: CAISVRVVSPLHF. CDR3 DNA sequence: TGTGCCATCAGTGTCCGGGTTGTTTCACCCCTCCACTTT.

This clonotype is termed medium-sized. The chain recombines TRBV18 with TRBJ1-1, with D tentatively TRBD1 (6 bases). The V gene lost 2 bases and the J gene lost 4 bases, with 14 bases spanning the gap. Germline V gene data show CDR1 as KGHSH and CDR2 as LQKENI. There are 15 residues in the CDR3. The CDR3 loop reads CASSPGGGGGTEAFF. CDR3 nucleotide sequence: TGTGCCAGCTCACCAGGAGGGGGGGGCGGCACTGAAGCTTTCTTT.